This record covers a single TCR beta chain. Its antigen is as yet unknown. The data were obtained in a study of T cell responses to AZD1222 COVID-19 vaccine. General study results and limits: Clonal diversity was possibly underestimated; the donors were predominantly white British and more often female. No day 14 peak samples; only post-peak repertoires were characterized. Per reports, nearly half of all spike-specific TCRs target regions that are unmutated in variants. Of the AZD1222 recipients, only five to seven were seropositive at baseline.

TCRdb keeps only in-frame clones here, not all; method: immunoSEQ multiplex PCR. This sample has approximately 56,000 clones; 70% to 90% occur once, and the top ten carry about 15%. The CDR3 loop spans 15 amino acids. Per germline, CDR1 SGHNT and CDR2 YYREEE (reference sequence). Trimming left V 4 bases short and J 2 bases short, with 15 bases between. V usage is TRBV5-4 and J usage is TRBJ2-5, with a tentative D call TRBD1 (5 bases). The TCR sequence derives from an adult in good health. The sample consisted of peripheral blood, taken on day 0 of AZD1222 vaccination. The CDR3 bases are TGTGCCAGCAGCCAAACCGGACACCTGCAAGAGACCCAGTACTTC. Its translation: CASSQTGHLQETQYF.